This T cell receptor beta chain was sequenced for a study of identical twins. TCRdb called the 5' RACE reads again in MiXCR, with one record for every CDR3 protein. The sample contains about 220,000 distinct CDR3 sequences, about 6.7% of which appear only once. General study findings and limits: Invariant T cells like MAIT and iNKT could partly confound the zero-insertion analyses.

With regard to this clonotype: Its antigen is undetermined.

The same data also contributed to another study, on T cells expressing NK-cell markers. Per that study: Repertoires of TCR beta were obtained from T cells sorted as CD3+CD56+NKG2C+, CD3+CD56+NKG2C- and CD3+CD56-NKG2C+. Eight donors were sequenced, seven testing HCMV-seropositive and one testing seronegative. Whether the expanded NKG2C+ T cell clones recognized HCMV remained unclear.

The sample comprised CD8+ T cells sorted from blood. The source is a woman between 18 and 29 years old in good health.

CDR3 sequence: CASSPREGSYEQYF. CDR3 nucleotides: TGTGCCAGCAGTCCCAGGGAGGGGTCCTACGAGCAGTACTTC. This chain uses TRBV27 with TRBJ2-7, with 7 bases lining up with TRBD2. Trimming removed 5 bases from V and 1 base from J; junction bases left unmatched: 5. This CDR3 has 14 amino acids. Looked up from germline, CDR1 is MNHEY and CDR2 is SMNVEV (reference sequence).